This T cell receptor (beta chain) originates from a study of cytomegalovirus exposure and HLA in healthy donors. The study ran its PCR with 60 Vbeta and 13 Jbeta primers. Assay: immunoSEQ multiplex PCR; the TCRdb copy retains only in-frame clones and omits some. The sample shows under 150,000 clones, roughly 76% of them seen only once. This clone was counted a single time. The sequence derives from a woman aged 40 to 49 in good health and CMV-seronegative. Sequencing was done on a sample of PBMCs.

Here the CDR3 reads CASSLAAGLDTQYF. CDR3 in DNA: TGTGCCAGCAGTCTTGCTGCAGGGTTAGATACGCAGTATTTT. V gene TRBV6-5 combines with J gene TRBJ2-3, with D perhaps TRBD1 (5 bases). This CDR3 spans 14 amino acids. V lost 5 bases and J 5 bases, leaving 14 bases between the germline ends. Germline CDR1 is MNHEY and CDR2 is SVGAGI.